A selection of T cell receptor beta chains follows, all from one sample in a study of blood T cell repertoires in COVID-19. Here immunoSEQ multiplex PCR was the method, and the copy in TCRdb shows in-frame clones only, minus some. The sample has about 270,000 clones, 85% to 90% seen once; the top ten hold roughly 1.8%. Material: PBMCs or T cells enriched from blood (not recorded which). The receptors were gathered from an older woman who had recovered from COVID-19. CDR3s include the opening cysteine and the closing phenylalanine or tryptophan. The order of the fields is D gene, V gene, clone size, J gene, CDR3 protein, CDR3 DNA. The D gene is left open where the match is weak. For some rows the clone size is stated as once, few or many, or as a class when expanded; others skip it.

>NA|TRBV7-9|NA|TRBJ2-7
CASSIRQLGRSEQYF
TGTGCCAGCAGCATTAGACAGTTAGGCCGATCCGAGCAGTACTTC
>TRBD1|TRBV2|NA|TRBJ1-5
CASRTQGSQPQHF
TGTGCCAGCAGGACACAGGGGAGTCAGCCCCAGCATTTT
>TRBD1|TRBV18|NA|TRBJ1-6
CASSLGTGQVSPLHF
TGTGCCAGCTCACTCGGGACAGGACAGGTATCACCCCTCCACTTT
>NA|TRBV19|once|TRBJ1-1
CASSKAAPNTEAFF
TGTGCCAGTAGTAAGGCGGCCCCGAACACTGAAGCTTTCTTT
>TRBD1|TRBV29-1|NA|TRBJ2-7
CSVETGGAGQYF
TGCAGCGTTGAAACAGGGGGCGCCGGGCAGTACTTC
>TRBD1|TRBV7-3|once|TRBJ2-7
CASSLKIARQGTYEQYF
TGTGCCAGCAGCTTGAAGATCGCCAGACAGGGGACCTACGAGCAGTACTTC
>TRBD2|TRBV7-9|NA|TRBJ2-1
CASSSSGGRRNEQFF
TGTGCCAGCAGCTCCAGCGGGGGGCGGAGGAATGAGCAGTTCTTC
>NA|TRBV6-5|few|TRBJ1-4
CASAQGWSNEKLFF
TGTGCCAGCGCTCAGGGTTGGTCTAATGAAAAACTGTTTTTT
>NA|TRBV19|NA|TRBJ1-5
CASSPNPGNQPQHF
TGTGCCAGTAGTCCTAACCCGGGCAATCAGCCCCAGCATTTT
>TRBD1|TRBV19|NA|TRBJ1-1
CASARNGQAGGKTEAFF
TGTGCCAGTGCCCGAAACGGACAGGCCGGTGGGAAGACTGAAGCTTTCTTT
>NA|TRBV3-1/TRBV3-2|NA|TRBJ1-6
CASSQSSVEVHF
TGTGCCAGCAGCCAATCATCCGTGGAGGTCCACTTT
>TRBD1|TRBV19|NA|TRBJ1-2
CASSMGTGVWGDYGYTF
TGTGCCAGTAGTATGGGGACAGGGGTTTGGGGTGACTATGGCTACACCTTC
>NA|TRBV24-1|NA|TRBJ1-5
CATNQGLGQPQHF
TGTGCCACCAACCAGGGTCTCGGTCAGCCCCAGCATTTT
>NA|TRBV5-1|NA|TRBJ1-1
CASSLAVAREAFF
TGCGCCAGCAGCTTGGCCGTGGCTCGTGAAGCTTTCTTT
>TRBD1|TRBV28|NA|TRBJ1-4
CASSLDRGLKLFF
TGTGCCAGCAGTTTAGACAGGGGGCTAAAACTGTTTTTT
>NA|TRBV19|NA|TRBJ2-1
CASSLGQTSYNEQFF
TGTGCCAGTAGCTTGGGACAAACCTCCTACAATGAGCAGTTCTTC
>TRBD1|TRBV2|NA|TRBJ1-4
CASSEAGTGFSNEKLFF
TGTGCCAGCAGTGAAGCCGGGACAGGGTTTTCTAATGAAAAACTGTTTTTT
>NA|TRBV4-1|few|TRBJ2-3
CASSRLPDSLSTDTQYF
TGCGCCAGCAGCCGGCTTCCCGACAGCTTAAGCACAGATACGCAGTATTTT
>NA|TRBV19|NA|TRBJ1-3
CASSPFLGNTIYF
TGTGCCAGTAGTCCTTTTCTTGGAAACACCATATATTTT
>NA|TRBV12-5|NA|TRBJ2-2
CASGFTGRAGELFF
TGTGCTAGTGGATTCACAGGGAGGGCCGGGGAGCTGTTTTTT
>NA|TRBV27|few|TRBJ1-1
CASRQGNTEAFF
TGTGCCAGCAGGCAGGGGAACACTGAAGCTTTCTTT
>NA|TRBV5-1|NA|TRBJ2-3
CASSLDRPPSSVTQYF
TGCGCCAGCAGCTTAGACAGGCCCCCAAGTAGTGTTACGCAGTATTTT
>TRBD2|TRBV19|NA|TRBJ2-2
CASSIFSGLNTGELFF
TGTGCCAGTAGTATCTTTAGCGGGCTGAACACCGGGGAGCTGTTTTTT
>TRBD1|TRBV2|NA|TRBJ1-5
CASRGGQGFTQPQHF
TGTGCCAGCAGGGGGGGACAGGGGTTTACTCAGCCCCAGCATTTT
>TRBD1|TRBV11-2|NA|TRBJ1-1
CASSTRRQGEAFF
TGTGCCAGCAGCACCCGTAGACAGGGTGAAGCTTTCTTT
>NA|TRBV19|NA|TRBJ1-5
CASSIMGGVGQPQHF
TGTGCCAGTAGTATAATGGGAGGAGTGGGTCAGCCCCAGCATTTT
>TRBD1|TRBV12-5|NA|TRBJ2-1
CASGSGQGGYNEQFF
TGTGCTAGTGGCTCAGGACAGGGAGGTTACAATGAGCAGTTCTTC
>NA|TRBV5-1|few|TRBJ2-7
CASSFAGAAYEQYF
TGCGCCAGCAGCTTCGCGGGGGCCGCCTACGAGCAGTACTTC
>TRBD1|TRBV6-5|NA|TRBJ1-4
CASSRQGMDEKLFF
TGTGCCAGCAGTCGACAGGGGATGGATGAAAAACTGTTTTTT
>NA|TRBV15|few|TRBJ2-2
CATTHTQGRANTGELFF
TGTGCCACCACCCACACACAGGGCCGAGCGAACACCGGGGAGCTGTTTTTT
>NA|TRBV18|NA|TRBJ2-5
CASSLLGFQETQYF
TGTGCCAGCTCACTCCTCGGGTTCCAAGAGACCCAGTACTTC
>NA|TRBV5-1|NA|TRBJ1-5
CASSLAGSFNQPQHF
TGCGCCAGCAGCTTGGCCGGTAGTTTCAATCAGCCCCAGCATTTT
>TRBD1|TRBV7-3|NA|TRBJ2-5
CASSSGQEETQYF
TGTGCCAGCAGCTCGGGACAGGAAGAGACCCAGTACTTC
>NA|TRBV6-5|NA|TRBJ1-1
CASMLPSNRLEAFF
TGTGCCAGCATGTTGCCAAGTAATCGGTTGGAGGCTTTCTTT
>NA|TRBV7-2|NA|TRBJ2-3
CASSPMGATDTQYF
TGTGCCAGCAGCCCAATGGGGGCCACAGATACGCAGTATTTT
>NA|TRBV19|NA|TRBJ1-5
CASSITGTFSQPQHF
TGTGCCAGTAGTATTACAGGGACCTTCAGTCAGCCCCAGCATTTT
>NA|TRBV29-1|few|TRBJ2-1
CSALALYNEQFF
TGCAGCGCACTAGCACTCTACAATGAGCAGTTCTTC
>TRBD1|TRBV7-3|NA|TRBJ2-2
CASSLMGTVTGELFF
TGTGCCAGCAGCTTAATGGGGACAGTTACCGGGGAGCTGTTTTTT
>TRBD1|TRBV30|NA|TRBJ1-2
CAWSIRTGATRGYTF
TGTGCCTGGAGTATCCGGACAGGGGCGACCCGCGGCTACACCTTC